This T cell receptor (beta chain) was captured in a study of T cells in pancreatic ductal adenocarcinoma. Surgery without prior neoadjuvant therapy was the treatment of the selected pancreatic ductal adenocarcinoma patients. The method was immunoSEQ multiplex PCR; TCRdb's version includes in-frame clones alone and lacks a portion of them. The sample has around 10,000 clones; roughly 90% are singletons. V lost 2 bases and J lost 4, with 9 bases in between. Germline lookup yields CDR1 SNHLY and CDR2 FYNNEI. The CDR3 has 13 amino acids. This rearrangement joins TRBV2 to TRBJ2-7; no clear D gene. This sequence originates from a human donor with pancreatic ductal adenocarcinoma. Sequenced input: PBMCs. The CDR3 loop reads CASSEITAYEQYF. The CDR3 coding sequence is TGTGCCAGCAGTGAAATCACAGCTTACGAGCAGTACTTC.